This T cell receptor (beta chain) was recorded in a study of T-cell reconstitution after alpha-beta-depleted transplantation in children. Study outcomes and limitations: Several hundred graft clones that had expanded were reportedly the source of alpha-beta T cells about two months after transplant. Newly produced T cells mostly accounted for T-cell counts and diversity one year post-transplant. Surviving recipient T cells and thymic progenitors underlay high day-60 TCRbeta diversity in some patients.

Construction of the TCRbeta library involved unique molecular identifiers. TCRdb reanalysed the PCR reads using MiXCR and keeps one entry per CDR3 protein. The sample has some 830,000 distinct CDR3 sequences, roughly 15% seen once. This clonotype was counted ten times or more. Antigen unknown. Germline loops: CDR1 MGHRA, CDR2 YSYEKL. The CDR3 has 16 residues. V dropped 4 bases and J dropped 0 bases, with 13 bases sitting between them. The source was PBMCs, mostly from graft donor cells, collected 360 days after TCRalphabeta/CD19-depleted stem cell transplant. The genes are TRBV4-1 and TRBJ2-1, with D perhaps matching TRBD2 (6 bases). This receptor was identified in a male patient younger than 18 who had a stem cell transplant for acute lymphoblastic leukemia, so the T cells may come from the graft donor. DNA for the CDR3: TGCGCCAGCAGCCTTTATACTAGCCCCTCCTACAATGAGCAGTTCTTC. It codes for CASSLYTSPSYNEQFF.